The next 14 T cell receptor beta chains were all read from a single sample in a study of PD-L1 blockade in urothelial cancer. Time point noted: peripheral blood 6 weeks after treatment start. Some clones are missing from TCRdb's copy, which holds only in-frame ones; the method was immunoSEQ multiplex PCR. The sample lists about 91,000 clones, less than 90% seen once, with around 8% in the top ten. The sequencing used PBMCs, collected around atezolizumab (anti-PD-L1) treatment. These receptors were collected from a man in his 70s with urothelial cancer.

The gene calls are TRBV2 and TRBJ2-1; no firm D call. Deletions cut 6 bases from V and 4 bases from J, with 10 bases between. CDR3 size: 13 residues. Germline-derived CDR1 and CDR2 are SNHLY and FYNNEI. CDR3 sequence (DNA): TGTGCCAGCAGGGATAAGGAGTACAATGAGCAGTTCTTC. Encoded protein: CASRDKEYNEQFF.

In its sample, this clone was seen a few times. This rearrangement joins TRBV6-4 to TRBJ2-7; TRBD1 matches 11 bases. This CDR3 spans 14 amino acids. Germline trimming cut 5 bases from V and 2 bases from J; bases unmatched to any gene: 2. The germline V gene encodes CDR1 MRHNA and CDR2 SNTAGT. The CDR3 region has the DNA TGTGCCAGCAGTCGGGACAGGGGGACCTACGAGCAGTACTTC. Its translation is CASSRDRGTYEQYF.

The V gene is TRBV19, the J gene TRBJ2-1; D unresolved. CDR3 length equals 14 residues. Germline loops: CDR1 LNHDA, CDR2 SQIVND (reference sequence). The V and J ends lost 5 bases and 0 bases respectively, with 8 bases between them. The CDR3 region is CASSPPGSYNEQFF. CDR3 DNA sequence: TGTGCCAGTAGTCCCCCGGGCTCCTACAATGAGCAGTTCTTC.

The chain couples TRBV11-3 to TRBJ2-5; tentatively, D is TRBD2 (6 bases). CDR1 SGHNT and CDR2 YENEEA come from the germline V gene. V was pared by 0 bases and J by 0 bases, with 11 bases between. CDR3 length: 16 amino acids. This CDR3 reads CASSLDGAGHQETQYF. DNA of the CDR3: TGTGCCAGCAGCTTAGATGGGGCGGGGCACCAAGAGACCCAGTACTTC.

V gene TRBV5-1 combines with J gene TRBJ2-3; no firm D call. CDR1 and CDR2 (germline): SGHRS, YFSETQ. Trimming left V 0 bases short and J 5 bases short, with 7 bases between. The length of the CDR3 is 13 residues. CDR3 residues: CASSLVGRDTQYF. The CDR3 DNA sequence: TGCGCCAGCAGCTTGGTTGGCAGAGATACGCAGTATTTT.

V and J are TRBV6-1 and TRBJ2-1; 11 nucleotides match TRBD2. CDR3 length equals 16 residues. Germline CDR1 and CDR2: MNHNS and SASEGT. V shed 1 base, J shed 9 bases, and the junction held 8 bases outside the gene matches. DNA for the CDR3: TGTGCCAGCAGTGAAGACGGACTAGCGGGTTCTGTTGAGCAGTTCTTC. Residues: CASSEDGLAGSVEQFF.

The chain is built from TRBV2 and TRBJ1-2, with D perhaps matching TRBD1 (5 bases). CDR3 size: 13 residues. The V and J ends lost 2 bases and 4 bases respectively, with 8 bases between them. Germline V gene sequence: CDR1 SNHLY, CDR2 FYNNEI. The CDR3 region has the DNA TGTGCCAGCAGTGAACAGGGAAGCTATGGCTACACCTTC. Encoded protein: CASSEQGSYGYTF. Combining the CDR3 with reference TRBV2 and TRBJ1-2 gives the whole variable domain EPEVTQTPSHQVTQMGQEVILRCVPISNHLYFYWYRQILGQKVEFLVSFYNNEISEKSEIFDDQFSVERPDGSNFTLKIRSTKLEDSAMYFCASSEQGSYGYTFGSGTRLTVV.

The genes are TRBV5-4 and TRBJ2-2; maybe TRBD2 (5 bases). Germline loops: CDR1 SGHNT, CDR2 YYREEE (reference sequence). The CDR3 extends over 18 amino acids. With 3 bases removed from V and 6 bases from J, the gap between germline ends came to 24 bases. CDR3 amino acids: CASSSGGGSGRTAGELFF. The CDR3 DNA reads as TGTGCCAGCAGCTCCGGAGGTGGTTCCGGGCGAACCGCCGGGGAGCTGTTTTTT.

This clone was seen just once. This CDR3 is CASSGDIGNTIYF. The CDR3 DNA sequence: TGTGCCAGTAGCGGAGATATAGGAAACACCATATATTTT. The chain joins TRBV19 to TRBJ1-3; D is undetermined. The V gene's germline CDR1 is LNHDA and CDR2 SQIVND (reference sequence). The CDR3 contains 13 residues. The germline V and J ends were trimmed by 6 bases and 4 bases, with 10 bases remaining between them.

The rearrangement joins TRBV29-1 to TRBJ2-7, with TRBD1 identical over 11 bases. Trimming removed 4 bases from V and 4 bases from J; junction bases left unmatched: 6. The germline CDR1 and CDR2 sequences are SQVTM and ANQGSEA. The CDR3 length is 14 residues. This chain's CDR3 is CSVVRDRGGYEQYF. CDR3 bases: TGCAGCGTTGTGCGGGACAGGGGGGGTTACGAGCAGTACTTC.

The chain combines TRBV19 with TRBJ1-2; TRBD1 is a possible D gene (5 bases). The CDR3 is 13 amino acids. CDR1 and CDR2 (germline): LNHDA, SQIVND (reference sequence). Trimming pared 0 bases from V and 3 bases from J, leaving 5 bases between. For the CDR3, the DNA is TGTGCCAGTAGTATAGAAGGGGACTATGGCTACACCTTC. This encodes CASSIEGDYGYTF. The full variable domain, in which reference TRBV19 and TRBJ1-2 provide the parts outside the CDR3, is DGGITQSPKYLFRKEGQNVTLSCEQNLNHDAMYWYRQDPGQGLRLIYYSQIVNDFQKGDIAEGYSVSREKKESFPLTVTSAQKNPTAFYLCASSIEGDYGYTFGSGTRLTVV.

The chain employs TRBV9 and TRBJ1-5; 10 bases are a match to TRBD1. The V and J ends lost 3 bases and 7 bases, in that order; junction bases with no gene match: 10. The CDR3 totals 16 residues. CDR1 and CDR2 from the germline V gene are SGDLS and YYNGEE. The CDR3 DNA reads as TGTGCCAGCAGCGGGGGGGGGACAGGGGAAATGCAGCCCCAGCATTTT. This translates into CASSGGGTGEMQPQHF.

The rearrangement joins TRBV29-1 to TRBJ1-3; D unresolved. Trimming cost V 4 bases and J 3 bases, with 10 bases left between them. This CDR3 has 13 residues. Germline V gene data show CDR1 as SQVTM and CDR2 as ANQGSEA. The CDR3 DNA follows: TGCAGCGTTGTTTCGGGTGGTGGAAACACCATATATTTT. As protein: CSVVSGGGNTIYF.

This chain uses TRBV5-4 with TRBJ2-7, with 7 bases fitting TRBD1. The CDR3 length is 15 residues. V gave up 0 bases and J gave up 3 bases; unmatched junction bases: 6. CDR1 and CDR2 (germline): SGHNT, YYREEE (reference sequence). The DNA for the CDR3 is TGTGCCAGCAGCTTGGGCCAGGGGGTTCTCTACGAGCAGTACTTC. Its protein is CASSLGQGVLYEQYF.